These T cell receptor beta chains were read from a single sample in a study of cytomegalovirus exposure and HLA in healthy donors. Only in-frame clones appear in the TCRdb table, and some are missing; sequencing was by immunoSEQ multiplex PCR. The sample comprises 99,000 or so clones, approximately 14% of which are singletons, and 0.83% rests with the top ten. Input material: PBMCs. The source of these receptors is a female donor in good health and CMV-seronegative. Each CDR3 is given with its conserved first and last residue. A D gene is named only where the DNA matches it firmly. Not all rows give a size; the values are once, few, many and, for expanded clones, a class.

j_call | d_call | clone_size | v_call | cdr3_nt | cdr3_aa
TRBJ1-2 | - | - | TRBV5-8 | TGTGCCAGCAGCCTCCGGGACTATGGCTACACCTTC | CASSLRDYGYTF
TRBJ2-7 | - | - | TRBV9 | TGTGCCAGCAGCGTAGGGGGCGTACCCTACGAGCAGTACTTC | CASSVGGVPYEQYF
TRBJ2-7 | - | few | TRBV4-3 | TGCGCCAGCAGCCACGACAGAGCCTACGAGCAGTACTTC | CASSHDRAYEQYF
TRBJ1-5 | - | few | TRBV10-3 | TGTGCCATCAGTGAGGCAGGGAGCAATCAGCCCCAGCATTTT | CAISEAGSNQPQHF
TRBJ2-3 | TRBD2 | few | TRBV5-1 | TGCGCCAGCGGACTAGCGGAAATAGGGGATACGCAGTATTTT | CASGLAEIGDTQYF
TRBJ1-4 | TRBD1 | - | TRBV30 | TGTGCCTGGAGTGTACCCGCGACAGGGGTTGGCGAAAAACTGTTTTTT | CAWSVPATGVGEKLFF
TRBJ2-2 | - | - | TRBV27 | TGTGCCAGCAGTTTATTCTCCGGTCTCACCGGGGAGCTGTTTTTT | CASSLFSGLTGELFF
TRBJ2-7 | TRBD2 | - | TRBV30 | TGTGCCTGGAGCCCAGTCTGGACTAGCCGGGACGAGCAGTACTTC | CAWSPVWTSRDEQYF
TRBJ2-7 | TRBD1 | few | TRBV7-2 | TGTGCCAGCAGCTCTATCCGGGACAGGTTCTACGAGCAGTACTTC | CASSSIRDRFYEQYF
TRBJ2-3 | TRBD2 | - | TRBV30 | TGTGCCTGGGAACTAGCGGGAGGAGATACGCAGTATTTT | CAWELAGGDTQYF
TRBJ2-6 | TRBD2 | - | TRBV7-9 | TGTGCCCGACAGCGGGAAGAATACTCTGGGGCCAACGTCCTGACTTTC | CARQREEYSGANVLTF
TRBJ2-4 | TRBD1 | few | TRBV6-1 | TGTGCCTGTGAGGACAGGGCCAAAAACATTCAGTACTTC | CACEDRAKNIQYF
TRBJ1-4 | TRBD1 | few | TRBV5-6 | TGTGCCAGCAGCTCCGAGACAGGGGATTATCACCGGGGTAAAGAAAAACTGTTTTTT | CASSSETGDYHRGKEKLFF
TRBJ1-1 | - | - | TRBV4-2 | TGTGCCAGCAGCCAACCTGGACACAAGAACACTGAAGCTTTCTTT | CASSQPGHKNTEAFF
TRBJ1-1 | - | - | TRBV29-1 | TGCAGCGCCATGAGAGAGCTGAACACTGAAGCTTTCTTT | CSAMRELNTEAFF
TRBJ2-7 | TRBD1 | few | TRBV5-1 | TGCGCCAGCAGCTTGGACGGGACAGGGCCCTACGAGCAGTACTTC | CASSLDGTGPYEQYF
TRBJ1-5 | - | few | TRBV6-6 | TGTGCCAGCAGTGGGCTTAGCAATCAGCCCCAGCATTTT | CASSGLSNQPQHF
TRBJ2-7 | TRBD1 | few | TRBV28 | TGTGCCAGCCTAACAAACATTCGAGGGGACAGCGAGCAGTACTTC | CASLTNIRGDSEQYF
TRBJ1-2 | TRBD1 | few | TRBV6-5 | TGTGCCAGCAGCCTAGACAGGGTATCTGGCTACACCTTC | CASSLDRVSGYTF
TRBJ1-2 | TRBD1 | few | TRBV10-3 | TGTGCCATCAGTCAAGGGGGGACAGGGGATGGCTACACCTTC | CAISQGGTGDGYTF
TRBJ2-7 | TRBD1 | few | TRBV11-2 | TGTGCCAGCGGCCGGGACAGTGTCTACGAGCAGTACTTC | CASGRDSVYEQYF
TRBJ2-7 | - | - | TRBV5-1 | TGCGCCAGCGGGGGGGCAGGGAGCTACGAGCAGTACTTC | CASGGAGSYEQYF
TRBJ1-5 | - | many | TRBV2 | TGTGCCAGCAGTGAGTTGGAGGGGCGGCCCCAGCATTTT | CASSELEGRPQHF
TRBJ2-5 | TRBD2 | - | TRBV5-4 | TGTGCCAGCAGCGGCGAGCGGGGGGGGCAAGAGACCCAGTACTTC | CASSGERGGQETQYF
TRBJ2-7 | - | few | TRBV5-1 | TGCGCCAGCAGCGAGGAGGGGTCAGGCGAGCAGTACTTC | CASSEEGSGEQYF
TRBJ2-7 | TRBD1 | few | TRBV5-6 | TGTGCCAGCAGCTTGCCCGGGACAGAATCCTACGAGCAGTACTTC | CASSLPGTESYEQYF
TRBJ2-7 | TRBD1 | - | TRBV5-1 | TGCGCCAGCAGCTTCAACAATCCGGGACAGGGGGCTTACGAGCAGTACTTC | CASSFNNPGQGAYEQYF
TRBJ1-4 | TRBD1 | - | TRBV25-1 | TGTGCCAGCAGCAGTGACAGGGAGAAAAATGAAAAACTGTTTTTT | CASSSDREKNEKLFF
TRBJ1-4 | - | few | TRBV5-7 | TGTGCCAGCAGCCCGGCCGGACGAGCATCGAGCGGAGTCAATGAAAAACTGTTTTTT | CASSPAGRASSGVNEKLFF
TRBJ2-7 | TRBD2 | - | TRBV5-6 | TGTGCCAGCAGCTTCACGGGGACTAGGGACGAGCAGTACTTC | CASSFTGTRDEQYF
TRBJ2-2 | TRBD2 | few | TRBV2 | TGTGCCAGCAGCTCTAGCGGGGGCAGGGAGCTGTTTTTT | CASSSSGGRELFF
TRBJ2-1 | - | - | TRBV5-6 | TGTGCCAGCAGCCGTGGGGGGATGGGAAGCTCCTACAATGAGCAGTTCTTC | CASSRGGMGSSYNEQFF
TRBJ2-3 | TRBD1 | few | TRBV15 | TGTGCCACCAGCAGAGAAGTGCAGGGGGCGAAGGATACGCAGTATTTT | CATSREVQGAKDTQYF
TRBJ2-7 | TRBD2 | few | TRBV5-6 | TGTGCCAGCAGCTTGATGACTAGCGGGAGGCTAGGGCAGTACTTC | CASSLMTSGRLGQYF
TRBJ1-6 | - | few | TRBV6-1 | TGTGCCAGCATCGGTAGAGCGAGTTCACCCCTCCACTTT | CASIGRASSPLHF
TRBJ1-3 | - | - | TRBV28 | TGTGCCAGCAGTCTCCGCGGGGGGGTTGGAAACACCATATATTTT | CASSLRGGVGNTIYF
TRBJ2-7 | - | - | TRBV29-1 | TGCAGCGTTGTTGAGGACATTACCTACGAGCAGTACTTC | CSVVEDITYEQYF
TRBJ1-5 | - | - | TRBV18 | TGTGCCAGCTCGCTTTCGGTCCCCAGGGGTGTCGGGCAGCCCCAGCATTTT | CASSLSVPRGVGQPQHF
TRBJ1-1 | - | few | TRBV30 | TGTGCCTGGTTAGCGGACATGAAGACTGAAGCTTTCTTT | CAWLADMKTEAFF
TRBJ2-1 | - | many | TRBV6-4 | TGTGCCAGCAGTGAGACTACTTACAATGAGCAGTTCTTC | CASSETTYNEQFF
TRBJ2-5 | TRBD2 | - | TRBV25-1 | TGTGCCAGCAGTGAATTACGCGGGAGCGAAGAGACCCAGTACTTC | CASSELRGSEETQYF
TRBJ2-7 | TRBD2 | few | TRBV29-1 | TGCAGCGTTGTTTGGACTAGCGTCCCCTACGAGCAGTACTTC | CSVVWTSVPYEQYF
TRBJ2-7 | TRBD1 | few | TRBV27 | TGTGCCAGCAGTCCCAGGGGGACGGTCGACGAGCAGTACTTC | CASSPRGTVDEQYF
TRBJ1-1 | - | - | TRBV14 | TGTGCCAGCAGCCGCGGATCCAGTTTCACTGAAGCTTTCTTT | CASSRGSSFTEAFF
TRBJ2-6 | - | few | TRBV19 | TGTGCCAGCCGGGACACTAGGGTCCGAGTCTCTGGGGCCAACGTCCTGACTTTC | CASRDTRVRVSGANVLTF
TRBJ1-1 | - | - | TRBV25-1 | TGTGCCAGTACCCCAGGATCGAACACTGAAGCTTTCTTT | CASTPGSNTEAFF
TRBJ2-7 | - | - | TRBV5-6 | TGTGCCAGCAGCTTGTCCCTCTACGAGCAGTACTTC | CASSLSLYEQYF
TRBJ2-5 | TRBD1 | - | TRBV7-2 | TGTGCCAGCAGTGGACAGGGGGCGGAGACCCAGTACTTC | CASSGQGAETQYF
TRBJ1-5 | - | once | TRBV19 | TGTGCCAGTTCAACGCAGGGAGGATACCAGCCCCAGCATTTT | CASSTQGGYQPQHF
TRBJ1-5 | - | few | TRBV19 | TGTGCCAGTAGCAATCCCCGGGTCCCAATAGAGCCCCAGCATTTT | CASSNPRVPIEPQHF
TRBJ1-2 | TRBD1 | few | TRBV28 | TGTGCCAGCAGCCCCCCCGGACAGGGGGCTAACTATGGCTACACCTTC | CASSPPGQGANYGYTF
TRBJ2-7 | - | - | TRBV15 | TGTGCCACCAGTAGGGGGGGAAGCTCCTACGAGCAGTACTTC | CATSRGGSSYEQYF
TRBJ1-4 | - | - | TRBV6-4 | TGTGCCAGCAGAGAAGCCTGGGAAAAACTGTTTTTT | CASREAWEKLFF
TRBJ2-5 | - | few | TRBV19 | TGTGCCAGTAGTATTGTGGGCGAAGAGACCCAGTACTTC | CASSIVGEETQYF
TRBJ2-1 | TRBD2 | - | TRBV19 | TGTGCCAGTAGTATAGCGCCTAGCGGGTGGTACAATGAGCAGTTCTTC | CASSIAPSGWYNEQFF
TRBJ1-1 | - | - | TRBV5-1 | TGCGCCAGCAGCTTGGAGAGCGGGTCCACTGAAGCTTTCTTT | CASSLESGSTEAFF
TRBJ1-5 | TRBD1 | - | TRBV7-9 | TGTGCGAGCCAGGGGGACAATCAGCCCCAGCATTTT | CASQGDNQPQHF
TRBJ1-2 | - | - | TRBV19 | TGTGCCAGTAACCGGGGGTTAAGGAGCTATGGCTACACCTTC | CASNRGLRSYGYTF